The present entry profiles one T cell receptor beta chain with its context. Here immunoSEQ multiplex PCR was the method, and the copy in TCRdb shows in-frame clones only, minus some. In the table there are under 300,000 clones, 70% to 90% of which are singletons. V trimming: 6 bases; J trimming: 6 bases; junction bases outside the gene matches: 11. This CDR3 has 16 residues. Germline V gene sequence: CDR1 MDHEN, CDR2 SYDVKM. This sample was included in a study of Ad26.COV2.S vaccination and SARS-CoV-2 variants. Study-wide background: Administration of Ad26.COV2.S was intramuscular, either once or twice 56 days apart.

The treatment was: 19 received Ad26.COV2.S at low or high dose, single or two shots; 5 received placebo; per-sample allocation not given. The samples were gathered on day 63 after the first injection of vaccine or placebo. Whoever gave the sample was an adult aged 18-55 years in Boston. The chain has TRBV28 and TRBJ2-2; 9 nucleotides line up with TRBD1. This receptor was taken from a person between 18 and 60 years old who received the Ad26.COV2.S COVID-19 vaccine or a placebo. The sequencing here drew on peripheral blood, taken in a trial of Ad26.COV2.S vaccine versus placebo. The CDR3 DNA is TGTGCCAGCAGCGACTCGGGACAGGGCTTCCCCGGGGAGCTGTTTTTT. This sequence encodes CASSDSGQGFPGELFF.